This is a list of T cell receptor beta chains from one sample in a study of T cell clones after liver transplantation. TCRdb's table, derived via immunoSEQ multiplex PCR, lists solely in-frame clones and lacks some. The table shows 85,000 to 110,000 clones, with around 80% occurring only once. The material was CD4+ T cells from blood, obtained approximately 50 months after liver transplant. Source of these receptors: a human patient who received a liver transplant. Part of the T cells may come from the graft donor. The CDR3 runs from the conserved cysteine through the conserved F or W. The D gene is left open where the match is weak. Clone size, where shown, is once, few, many, or a class for clones that have expanded.

TRBJ1-1,.,TRBV7-3,.,TGTGCCAGCAGCCAATCTATGTACACTGAAGCTTTCTTT,CASSQSMYTEAFF
TRBJ2-2,.,TRBV6-1,.,TGTGCCAGCAGTGTTCAACCAACCGGGGAGCTGTTTTTT,CASSVQPTGELFF
TRBJ2-2,.,TRBV9,.,TGTGCCAGCAGCACTTCGAGAGACTTTAACACCGGGGAGCTGTTTTTT,CASSTSRDFNTGELFF
TRBJ1-1,TRBD1,TRBV7-2,.,TGTGCCAGCAGCCCCCCCGGACAGGGGAGGGCTTTCTTT,CASSPPGQGRAFF
TRBJ1-5,.,TRBV19,once,TGTGCCAGTAGCGTATCCCCCAATCAGCCCCAGCATTTT,CASSVSPNQPQHF
TRBJ1-2,.,TRBV6-5,.,TGTGCCAGCTCGCGGGTAGAGGGGCATGGCTACACCTTC,CASSRVEGHGYTF
TRBJ2-7,TRBD2,TRBV6-6,.,TGTGCCAGCAGTTACTCAAGCGGGGGCCTCTCCTACGAGCAGTACTTC,CASSYSSGGLSYEQYF
TRBJ2-6,.,TRBV6-5,.,TGTGCCAGCAGTTACCGGAGGCTGGCTGGGGCCAACGTCCTGACTTTC,CASSYRRLAGANVLTF
TRBJ1-1,TRBD1,TRBV2,.,TGTGCCAGCAGTGGGGACAGGGGGCGGCTCATAAACACTGAAGCTTTCTTT,CASSGDRGRLINTEAFF
TRBJ2-2,.,TRBV28,.,TGTGCCAGCAGTTTAGTGGGGTCGAACACCGGGGAGCTGTTTTTT,CASSLVGSNTGELFF